The present T cell receptor beta chain was sequenced within a study of shared clonotypes between healthy human individuals. Study findings and constraints: It was anticipated that sequencing depth would influence how many clonotypes donors shared.

With regard to this clone: Its antigen is currently unknown.

CDR3 size: 14 residues. After removal of 3 bases from V and 4 bases from J, the junction contained 5 bases not matched to a gene. CDR1 KGHSH and CDR2 LQKENI come from the germline V gene. Authors' data handling: ImmunoSEQ output lacked quality scores and full-length reads, limiting matched filtering. Generated by immunoSEQ multiplex PCR, the TCRdb table keeps only in-frame clones and is missing some. Clonal size and the V and J genes are those of that table, whereas D and trimming came from the DNA. The table lists under 600,000 clones, just over 75% of them singletons, with 12% in the top ten. The sequencing sample was made of PBMCs. The TCR sequence derives from a woman in her forties in good health. Some clones in this sample may be carry-over from other donors' samples. The rearrangement joins TRBV18 to TRBJ2-7; 8 bases are shared with TRBD1. The chain's CDR3 is CASSPRDRTYEQYF. CDR3 in DNA: TGTGCCAGCTCACCGCGGGACAGGACTTACGAGCAGTACTTC. Drawing the rest from reference TRBV18 and TRBJ2-7, the complete variable domain is NAGVMQNPRHLVRRRGQEARLRCSPMKGHSHVYWYRQLPEEGLKFMVYLQKENIIDESGMPKERFSAEFPKEGPSILRIQQVVRGDSAAYFCASSPRDRTYEQYFGPGTRLTVT.